This T cell receptor beta chain was identified in a study of blood T cell repertoires in COVID-19. Across the whole study: Samples representing acute and convalescent COVID-19 were sourced from the United States, Italy and Spain. The cDNA or gDNA used as material had been derived from T cells, B-cell-depleted T cells, or PBMCs.

The V end was cut by 1 base, the J end by 4 bases, with 8 bases between. Per the germline V gene, CDR1 is LGHNA and CDR2 is YSLEER. This CDR3 has 13 amino acids. As originally analysed: For nucleated cells, counts were estimated from reference gene primer amplification. Clones were read by immunoSEQ multiplex PCR, and TCRdb kept only the in-frame ones, dropping some. V and J calls and clone size are as listed in that table; D and trimming were resolved from the DNA. The sample lists about 150,000 clones, 84% occurring once. The sequencing sample was made of PBMCs or T cells enriched from blood (not recorded which). The clonotype was recovered from a man between 45 and 60 years old who had recovered from COVID-19. The chain combines TRBV4-3 with TRBJ2-7; TRBD1 might be the D (5 bases). The CDR3 protein is CASSQAQGYEQYF. CDR3 sequence (DNA): TGCGCCAGCAGCCAAGCCCAGGGATACGAGCAGTACTTC.